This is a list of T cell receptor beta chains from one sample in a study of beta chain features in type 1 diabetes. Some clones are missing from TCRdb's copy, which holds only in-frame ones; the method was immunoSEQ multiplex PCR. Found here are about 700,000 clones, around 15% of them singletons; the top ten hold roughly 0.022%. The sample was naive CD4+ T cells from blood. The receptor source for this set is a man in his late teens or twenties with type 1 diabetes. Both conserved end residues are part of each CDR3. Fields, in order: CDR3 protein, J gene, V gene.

CDR3aa: CASSQRGGYTF
j_gene: TRBJ1-2
v_gene: TRBV7-9

CDR3aa: CASSIGTDLNTEAFF
j_gene: TRBJ1-1
v_gene: TRBV19

CDR3aa: CASSQVQGAGYEQYF
j_gene: TRBJ2-7
v_gene: TRBV4-1

CDR3aa: CAWTVVGTANEKLFF
j_gene: TRBJ1-4
v_gene: TRBV30

CDR3aa: CAISPGGHLNTGELFF
j_gene: TRBJ2-2
v_gene: TRBV10-3

CDR3aa: CASSSGQGADTQYF
j_gene: TRBJ2-3
v_gene: TRBV11-2

CDR3aa: CASSLGGQGRSYNEQFF
j_gene: TRBJ2-1
v_gene: TRBV5-6

CDR3aa: CASSLPDRMKAFF
j_gene: TRBJ1-1
v_gene: TRBV28

CDR3aa: CASQGGVYGYTF
j_gene: TRBJ1-2
v_gene: TRBV19

CDR3aa: CASSPGTGNEQFF
j_gene: TRBJ2-1
v_gene: TRBV18

CDR3aa: CAWSTTGDTEAFF
j_gene: TRBJ1-1
v_gene: TRBV30

CDR3aa: CASSLGHDEQFF
j_gene: TRBJ2-1
v_gene: TRBV5-1

CDR3aa: CASSLAVQETQYF
j_gene: TRBJ2-5
v_gene: TRBV5-1

CDR3aa: CASSRRGIMEQYF
j_gene: TRBJ2-5
v_gene: TRBV13

CDR3aa: CASSVGLRAEAFF
j_gene: TRBJ1-1
v_gene: TRBV5-1

CDR3aa: CASSLAGSGYTF
j_gene: TRBJ1-2
v_gene: TRBV7-2

CDR3aa: CASSEDRGRVYGYTF
j_gene: TRBJ1-2
v_gene: TRBV21-1

CDR3aa: CASTAGTTASPLHF
j_gene: TRBJ1-6
v_gene: TRBV14

CDR3aa: CATTDWTKDTQYF
j_gene: TRBJ2-3
v_gene: TRBV2

CDR3aa: CASRVTGIGDTQYF
j_gene: TRBJ2-3
v_gene: TRBV5-1

CDR3aa: CATSRVRDRYTEAFF
j_gene: TRBJ1-1
v_gene: TRBV15

CDR3aa: CASSEALIGPNEQFF
j_gene: TRBJ2-1
v_gene: TRBV2

CDR3aa: CASSFAQGRIDTQYF
j_gene: TRBJ2-3
v_gene: TRBV28

CDR3aa: CASSSLTDRGRGYGYTF
j_gene: TRBJ1-2
v_gene: TRBV5-4

CDR3aa: CAISESQGAVNYGYTF
j_gene: TRBJ1-2
v_gene: TRBV10-3

CDR3aa: CAWTQGVAWGNQPQHF
j_gene: TRBJ1-5
v_gene: TRBV30

CDR3aa: CASSFFAAPLNEQFF
j_gene: TRBJ2-1
v_gene: TRBV11-3

CDR3aa: CASSFLGGAYNEQFF
j_gene: TRBJ2-1
v_gene: TRBV6-5

CDR3aa: CASSLDGPGTGNTIYF
j_gene: TRBJ1-3
v_gene: TRBV7-2

CDR3aa: CAISERDRGLAEAFF
j_gene: TRBJ1-1
v_gene: TRBV10-3

CDR3aa: CSVALVGQPQHF
j_gene: TRBJ1-5
v_gene: TRBV29-1

CDR3aa: CAISDGERPQHF
j_gene: TRBJ1-5
v_gene: TRBV10-3

CDR3aa: CASSPGQGSNQPQHF
j_gene: TRBJ1-5
v_gene: TRBV6-6

CDR3aa: CASSQTVQETQYF
j_gene: TRBJ2-5
v_gene: TRBV4-1

CDR3aa: CASSDGASTDTQYF
j_gene: TRBJ2-3
v_gene: TRBV18